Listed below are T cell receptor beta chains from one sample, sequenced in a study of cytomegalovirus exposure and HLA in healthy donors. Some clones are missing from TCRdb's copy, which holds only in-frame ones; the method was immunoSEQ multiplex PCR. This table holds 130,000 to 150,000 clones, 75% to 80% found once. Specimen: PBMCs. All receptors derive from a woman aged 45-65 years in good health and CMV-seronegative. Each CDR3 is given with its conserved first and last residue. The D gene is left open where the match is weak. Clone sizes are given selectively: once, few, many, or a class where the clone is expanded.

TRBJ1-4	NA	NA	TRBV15	CATSRVRVSPNEKLFF	TGTGCCACCAGCAGAGTTCGGGTTTCTCCTAATGAAAAACTGTTTTTT
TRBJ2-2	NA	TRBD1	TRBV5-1	CASSTTDRVAGELFF	TGCGCCAGCAGCACAACGGACAGGGTGGCCGGGGAGCTGTTTTTT
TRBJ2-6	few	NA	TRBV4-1	CASSQDGQGANVLTF	TGCGCCAGCAGCCAAGACGGACAGGGGGCCAACGTCCTGACTTTC
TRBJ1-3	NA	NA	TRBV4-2	CASSPNRVSYLSGNTIYF	TGTGCCAGCAGCCCGAACAGGGTTTCCTACCTTTCTGGAAACACCATATATTTT
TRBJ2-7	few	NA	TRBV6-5	CASTQFYEQYF	TGTGCCAGCACCCAATTCTACGAGCAGTACTTC
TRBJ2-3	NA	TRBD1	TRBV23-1	CASARDRLVTDTQYF	TGCGCCAGCGCGAGGGACAGGCTTGTCACAGATACGCAGTATTTT
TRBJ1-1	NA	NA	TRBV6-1	CASSERSMDTHFF	TGTGCCAGCAGTGAAAGATCCATGGACACCCACTTTTTT
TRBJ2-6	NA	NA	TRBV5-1	CASSPSVQGGNVLTF	TGCGCCAGCAGCCCATCGGTGCAGGGCGGCAACGTCCTGACTTTC
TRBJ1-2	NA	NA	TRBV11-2	CASSYGLDYGYTF	TGTGCCAGCAGCTACGGACTGGACTATGGCTACACCTTC
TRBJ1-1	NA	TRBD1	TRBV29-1	CSVHTGGNTEAFF	TGCAGCGTGCATACAGGGGGCAACACTGAAGCTTTCTTT
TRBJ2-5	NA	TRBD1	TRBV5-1	CASSLEQGAQYF	TGCGCCAGCAGCTTAGAACAGGGGGCCCAGTACTTC
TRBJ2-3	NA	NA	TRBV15	CATSLALTGRTQYF	TGTGCCACCAGCCTAGCGCTGACCGGCCGTACGCAGTATTTT